This T cell receptor (beta chain) was retrieved from a study of blood T cell repertoires in COVID-19. Sequenced by immunoSEQ multiplex PCR; TCRdb stores in-frame clones only, minus some. Here the sample spans 40,000 or so clones, roughly 90% being singletons. The germline V gene has CDR1 SQVTM and CDR2 ANQGSEA. The J segment lost 4 bases and the V segment lost 4 bases, leaving 8 bases of the junction unmatched. The CDR3 runs 15 residues. The sequenced sample consisted of peripheral blood. V and J are TRBV29-1 and TRBJ1-4; the match to TRBD1 covers 8 bases. The sequence came from a human donor in a cohort sampled during active COVID-19. CDR3 region: CSVGRGQGLNEKLFF. The CDR3, as DNA: TGCAGCGTTGGAAGAGGACAGGGTCTTAATGAAAAACTGTTTTTT.